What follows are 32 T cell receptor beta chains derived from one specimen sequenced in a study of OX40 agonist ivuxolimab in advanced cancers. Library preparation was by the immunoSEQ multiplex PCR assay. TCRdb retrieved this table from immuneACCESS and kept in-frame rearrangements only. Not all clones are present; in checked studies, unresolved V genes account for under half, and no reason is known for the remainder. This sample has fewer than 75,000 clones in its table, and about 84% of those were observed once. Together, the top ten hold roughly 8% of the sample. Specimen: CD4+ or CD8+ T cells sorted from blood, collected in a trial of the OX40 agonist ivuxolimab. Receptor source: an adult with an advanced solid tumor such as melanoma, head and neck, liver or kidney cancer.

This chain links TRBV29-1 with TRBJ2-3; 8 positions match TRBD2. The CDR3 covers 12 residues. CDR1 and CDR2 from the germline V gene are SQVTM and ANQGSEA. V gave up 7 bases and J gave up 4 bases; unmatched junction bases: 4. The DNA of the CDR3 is TGCAGCGGAGGGACTAGACCAGATACGCAGTATTTT. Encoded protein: CSGGTRPDTQYF.

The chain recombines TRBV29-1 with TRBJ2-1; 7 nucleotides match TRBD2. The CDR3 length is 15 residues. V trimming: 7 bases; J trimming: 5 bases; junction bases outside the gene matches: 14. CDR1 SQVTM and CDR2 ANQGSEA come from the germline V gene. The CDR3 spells CSASGGEGRNNEQFF. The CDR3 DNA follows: TGCAGCGCCTCTGGGGGGGAGGGCCGTAACAATGAGCAGTTCTTC.

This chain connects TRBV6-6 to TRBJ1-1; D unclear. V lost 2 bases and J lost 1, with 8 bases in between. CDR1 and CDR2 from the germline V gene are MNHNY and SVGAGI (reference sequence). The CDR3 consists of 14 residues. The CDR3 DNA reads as TGTGCCAGCAGTTACGAGGCTGGGAACACTGAAGCTTTCTTT. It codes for CASSYEAGNTEAFF.

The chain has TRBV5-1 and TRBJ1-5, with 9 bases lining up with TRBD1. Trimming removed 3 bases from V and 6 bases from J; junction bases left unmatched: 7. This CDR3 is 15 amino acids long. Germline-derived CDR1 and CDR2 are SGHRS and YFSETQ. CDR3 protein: CASSSQGASGQPQHF. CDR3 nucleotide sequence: TGCGCCAGCAGCTCACAGGGGGCATCGGGTCAGCCCCAGCATTTT. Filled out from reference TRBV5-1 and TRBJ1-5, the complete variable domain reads KAGVTQTPRYLIKTRGQQVTLSCSPISGHRSVSWYQQTPGQGLQFLFEYFSETQRNKGNFPGRFSGRQFSNSRSEMNVSTLELGDSALYLCASSSQGASGQPQHFGDGTRLSIL.

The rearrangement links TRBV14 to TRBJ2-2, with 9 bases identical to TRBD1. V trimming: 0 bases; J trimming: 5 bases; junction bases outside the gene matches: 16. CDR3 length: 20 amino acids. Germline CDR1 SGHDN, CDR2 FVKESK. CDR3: CASSQDPRGQGTPTTGELFF. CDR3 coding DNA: TGTGCCAGCAGCCAAGATCCCAGAGGACAGGGGACGCCGACGACCGGGGAGCTGTTTTTT. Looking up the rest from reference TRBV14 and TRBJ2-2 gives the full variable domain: EAGVTQFPSHSVIEKGQTVTLRCDPISGHDNLYWYRRVMGKEIKFLLHFVKESKQDESGMPNNRFLAERTGGTYSTLKVQPAELEDSGVYFCASSQDPRGQGTPTTGELFFGEGSRLTVL.

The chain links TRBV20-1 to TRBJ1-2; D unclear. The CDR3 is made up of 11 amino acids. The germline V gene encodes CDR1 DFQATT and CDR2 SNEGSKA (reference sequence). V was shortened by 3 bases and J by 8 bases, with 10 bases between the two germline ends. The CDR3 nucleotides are TGCAGTGCTAGTACCGGGCACGGCTACACCTTC. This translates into CSASTGHGYTF.

CDR3 coding DNA: TGCGCCAGCAGCTTGGGACTAGCGATATACAATGAGCAGTTCTTC. As protein: CASSLGLAIYNEQFF. This chain uses TRBV5-1 with TRBJ2-1, with 8 nucleotides matching TRBD2. From germline, CDR1 is SGHRS and CDR2 YFSETQ. J gave up 4 bases and V 0 bases, and 3 bases lay outside the gene matches. CDR3 length equals 15 residues.

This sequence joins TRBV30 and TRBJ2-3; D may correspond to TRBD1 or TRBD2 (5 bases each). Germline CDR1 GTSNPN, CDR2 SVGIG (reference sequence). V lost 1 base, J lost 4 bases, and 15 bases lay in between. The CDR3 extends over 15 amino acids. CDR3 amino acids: CAWSDRRWGSDTQYF. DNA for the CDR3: TGTGCCTGGAGTGATCGCCGTTGGGGGTCAGATACGCAGTATTTT.

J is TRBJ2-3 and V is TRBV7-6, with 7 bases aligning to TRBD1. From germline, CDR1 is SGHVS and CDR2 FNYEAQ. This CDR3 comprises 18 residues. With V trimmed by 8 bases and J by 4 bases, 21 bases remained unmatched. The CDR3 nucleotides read TGTGCCAGCTTTGAGGCAGGGGGTGCGATTCGAGGGGCAGATACGCAGTATTTT. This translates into CASFEAGGAIRGADTQYF.

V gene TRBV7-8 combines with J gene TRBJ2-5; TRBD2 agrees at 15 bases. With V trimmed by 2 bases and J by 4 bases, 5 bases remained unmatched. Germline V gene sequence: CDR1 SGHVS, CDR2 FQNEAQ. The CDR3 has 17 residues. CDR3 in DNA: TGTGCCAGCAGCTTAAAGGGGGGACTAGCGGGAGGAGAGACCCAGTACTTC. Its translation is CASSLKGGLAGGETQYF.

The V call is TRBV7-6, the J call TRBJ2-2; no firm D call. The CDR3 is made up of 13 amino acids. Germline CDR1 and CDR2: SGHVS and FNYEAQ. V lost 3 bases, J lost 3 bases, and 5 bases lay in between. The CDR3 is CASSFWDTGELFF. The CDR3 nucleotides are TGTGCCAGCAGCTTTTGGGACACCGGGGAGCTGTTTTTT.

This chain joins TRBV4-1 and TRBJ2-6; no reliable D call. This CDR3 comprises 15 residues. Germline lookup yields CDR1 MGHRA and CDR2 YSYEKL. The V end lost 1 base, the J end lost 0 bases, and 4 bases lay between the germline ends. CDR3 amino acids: CASSQVVSGANVLTF. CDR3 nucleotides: TGCGCCAGCAGCCAAGTCGTCTCTGGGGCCAACGTCCTGACTTTC.

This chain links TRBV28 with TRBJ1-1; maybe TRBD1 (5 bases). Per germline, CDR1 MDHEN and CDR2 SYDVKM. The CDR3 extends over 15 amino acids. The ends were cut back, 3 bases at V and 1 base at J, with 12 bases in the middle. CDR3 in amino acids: CASSFRRGGNTEAFF. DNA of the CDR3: TGTGCCAGCAGTTTCCGCCGGGGGGGGAACACTGAAGCTTTCTTT.

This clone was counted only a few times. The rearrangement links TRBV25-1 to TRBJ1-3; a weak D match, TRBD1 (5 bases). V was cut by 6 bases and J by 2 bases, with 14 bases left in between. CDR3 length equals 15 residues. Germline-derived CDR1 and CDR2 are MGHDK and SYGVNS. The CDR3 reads CASSLPGTAGNTIYF. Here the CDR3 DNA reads TGTGCCAGCAGCCTACCAGGGACGGCTGGAAACACCATATATTTT.

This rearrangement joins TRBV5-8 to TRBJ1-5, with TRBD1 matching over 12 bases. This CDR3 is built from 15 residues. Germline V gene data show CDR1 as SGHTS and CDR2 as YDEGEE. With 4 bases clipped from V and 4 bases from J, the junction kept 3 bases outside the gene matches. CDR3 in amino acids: CASSGTGGGNQPQHF. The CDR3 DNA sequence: TGTGCCAGCAGCGGGACAGGGGGCGGGAATCAGCCCCAGCATTTT.

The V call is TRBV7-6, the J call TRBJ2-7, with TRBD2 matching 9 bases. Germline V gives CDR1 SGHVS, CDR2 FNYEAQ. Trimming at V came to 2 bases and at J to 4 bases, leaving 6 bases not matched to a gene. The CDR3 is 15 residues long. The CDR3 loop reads CASSLSSGSWYEQYF. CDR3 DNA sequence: TGTGCCAGCAGCTTAAGTAGCGGGAGTTGGTACGAGCAGTACTTC.

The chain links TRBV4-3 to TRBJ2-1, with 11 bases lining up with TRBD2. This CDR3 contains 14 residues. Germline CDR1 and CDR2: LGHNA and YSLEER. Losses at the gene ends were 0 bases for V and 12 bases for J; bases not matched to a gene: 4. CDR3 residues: CASSQDLGLAAQFF. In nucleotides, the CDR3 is TGCGCCAGCAGCCAAGATTTGGGACTAGCGGCGCAGTTCTTC.

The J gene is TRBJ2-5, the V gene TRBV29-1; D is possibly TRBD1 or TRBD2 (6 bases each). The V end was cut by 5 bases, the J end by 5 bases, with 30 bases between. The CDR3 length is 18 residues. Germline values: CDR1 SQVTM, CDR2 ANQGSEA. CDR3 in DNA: TGCAGCGTTCTGGGAACCATCGACGTGGGGGGCTCAAGGGAGACCCAGTACTTC. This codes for CSVLGTIDVGGSRETQYF.

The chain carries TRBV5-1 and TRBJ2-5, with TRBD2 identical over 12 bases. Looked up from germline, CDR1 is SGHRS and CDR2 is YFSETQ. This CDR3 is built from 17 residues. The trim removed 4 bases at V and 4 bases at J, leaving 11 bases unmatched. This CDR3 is CASSRDSSGGDSETQYF. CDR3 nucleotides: TGCGCCAGCAGCCGGGATTCTAGCGGGGGGGACTCAGAGACCCAGTACTTC.

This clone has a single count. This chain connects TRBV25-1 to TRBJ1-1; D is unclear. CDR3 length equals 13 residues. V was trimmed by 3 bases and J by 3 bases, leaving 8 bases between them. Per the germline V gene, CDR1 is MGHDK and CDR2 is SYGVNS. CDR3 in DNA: TGTGCCAGCAGTGAGTCTAGGGACACTGAAGCTTTCTTT. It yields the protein CASSESRDTEAFF.

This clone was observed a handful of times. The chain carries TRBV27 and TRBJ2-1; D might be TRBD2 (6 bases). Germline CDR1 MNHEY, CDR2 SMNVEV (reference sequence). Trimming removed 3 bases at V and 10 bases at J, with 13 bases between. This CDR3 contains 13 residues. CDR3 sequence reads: CASSLRLAFEQFF. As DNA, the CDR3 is TGTGCCAGCAGTTTGCGGCTAGCGTTCGAGCAGTTCTTC.

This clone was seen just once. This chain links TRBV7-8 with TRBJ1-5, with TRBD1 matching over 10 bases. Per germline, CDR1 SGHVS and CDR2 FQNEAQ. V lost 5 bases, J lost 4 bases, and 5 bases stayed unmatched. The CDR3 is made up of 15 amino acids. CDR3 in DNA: TGTGCCAGCAGCCTCGGGACAGGGGAGAATCAGCCCCAGCATTTT. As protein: CASSLGTGENQPQHF.

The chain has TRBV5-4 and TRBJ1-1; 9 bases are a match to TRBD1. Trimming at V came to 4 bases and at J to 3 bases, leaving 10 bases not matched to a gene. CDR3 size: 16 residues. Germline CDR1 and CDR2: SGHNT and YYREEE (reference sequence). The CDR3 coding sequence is TGTGCCAGCAGCGAGGGTAGGGGACAGGGTCACACTGAAGCTTTCTTT. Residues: CASSEGRGQGHTEAFF.

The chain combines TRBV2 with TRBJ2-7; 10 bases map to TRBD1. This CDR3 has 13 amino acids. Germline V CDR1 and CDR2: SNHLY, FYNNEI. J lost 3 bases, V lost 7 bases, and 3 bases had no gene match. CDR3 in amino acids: CASTRDRGYEQYV. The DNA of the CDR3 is TGTGCCAGCACCCGGGACAGGGGCTACGAGCAGTACGTC.

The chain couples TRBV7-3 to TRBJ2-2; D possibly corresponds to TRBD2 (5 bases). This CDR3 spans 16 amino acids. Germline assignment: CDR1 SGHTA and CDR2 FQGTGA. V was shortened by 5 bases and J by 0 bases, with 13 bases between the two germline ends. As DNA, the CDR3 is TGTGCCAGCAGCGAGGCAGGACTGGCGAACACCGGGGAGCTGTTTTTT. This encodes CASSEAGLANTGELFF.

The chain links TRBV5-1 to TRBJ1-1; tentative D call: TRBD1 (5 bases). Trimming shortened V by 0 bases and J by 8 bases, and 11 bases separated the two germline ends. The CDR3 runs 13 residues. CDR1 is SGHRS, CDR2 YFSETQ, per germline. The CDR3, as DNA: TGCGCCAGCAGCTTGGAGGGGTACGGCGAAGCTTTCTTT. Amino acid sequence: CASSLEGYGEAFF.

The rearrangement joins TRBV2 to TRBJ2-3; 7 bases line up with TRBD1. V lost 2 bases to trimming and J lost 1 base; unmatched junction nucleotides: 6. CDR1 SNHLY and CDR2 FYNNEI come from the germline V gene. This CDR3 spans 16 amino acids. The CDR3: CASSESWTGGTDTQYF. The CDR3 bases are TGTGCCAGCAGTGAATCTTGGACAGGCGGCACAGATACGCAGTATTTT.

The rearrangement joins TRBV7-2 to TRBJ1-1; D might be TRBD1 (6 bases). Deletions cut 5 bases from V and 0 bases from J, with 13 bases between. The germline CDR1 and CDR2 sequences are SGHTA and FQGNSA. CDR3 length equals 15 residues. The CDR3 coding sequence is TGTGCCAGCAGCCAAGATGGGACAATGAACACTGAAGCTTTCTTT. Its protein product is CASSQDGTMNTEAFF.

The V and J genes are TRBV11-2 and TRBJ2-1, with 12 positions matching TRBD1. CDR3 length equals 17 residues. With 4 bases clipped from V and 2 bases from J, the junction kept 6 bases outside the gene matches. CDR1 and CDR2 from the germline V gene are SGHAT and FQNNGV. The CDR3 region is CASSSSGTGGTYNEQFF. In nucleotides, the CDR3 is TGTGCCAGCAGCTCCTCCGGGACAGGGGGCACCTACAATGAGCAGTTCTTC. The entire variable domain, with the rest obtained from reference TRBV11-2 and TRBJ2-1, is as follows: EAGVAQSPRYKIIEKRQSVAFWCNPISGHATLYWYQQILGQGPKLLIQFQNNGVVDDSQLPKDRFSAERLKGVDSTLKIQPAKLEDSAVYLCASSSSGTGGTYNEQFFGPGTRLTVL.

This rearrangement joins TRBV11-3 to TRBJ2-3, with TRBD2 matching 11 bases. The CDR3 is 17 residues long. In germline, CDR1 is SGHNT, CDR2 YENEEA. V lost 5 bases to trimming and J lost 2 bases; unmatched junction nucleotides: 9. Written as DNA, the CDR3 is TGTGCCAGCAGCCAAACCGGGACTAGCGGATACACAGATACGCAGTATTTT. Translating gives CASSQTGTSGYTDTQYF.

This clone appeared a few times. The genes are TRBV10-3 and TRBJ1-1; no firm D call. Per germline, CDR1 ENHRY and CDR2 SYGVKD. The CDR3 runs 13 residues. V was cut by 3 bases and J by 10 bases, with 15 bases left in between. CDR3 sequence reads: CAISDQRPLVAFF. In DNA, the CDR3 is TGTGCCATCAGTGATCAAAGGCCCCTGGTAGCTTTCTTT.

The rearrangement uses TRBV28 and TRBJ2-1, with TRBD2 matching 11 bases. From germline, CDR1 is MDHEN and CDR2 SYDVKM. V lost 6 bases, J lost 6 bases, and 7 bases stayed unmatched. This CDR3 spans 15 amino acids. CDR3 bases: TGTGCCAGCAGATACGGACTAGCGGGTATCAATGAGCAGTTCTTC. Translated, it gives CASRYGLAGINEQFF.